Below are 14 T cell receptor beta chains sequenced from a single sample in a study of cytomegalovirus exposure and HLA in healthy donors. PCR used 60 Vbeta primers and 13 Jbeta primers. Repertoires were generated with immunoSEQ multiplex PCR, while TCRdb's copy carries only in-frame clones and drops some. The sample lists 95,000 to 150,000 clones; less than 85% were seen once. The sequenced material came from PBMCs. Receptor source: a female donor in good health and CMV-seronegative.

The chain links TRBV28 to TRBJ1-2; D not resolved. The CDR3 totals 13 residues. The germline CDR1 and CDR2 sequences are MDHEN and SYDVKM. Trimming removed 5 bases at V and 1 base at J, with 8 bases between. CDR3 sequence (DNA): TGTGCCAGCAGTCGACTGTATAACTATGGCTACACCTTC. Translating gives CASSRLYNYGYTF.

The chain recombines TRBV18 with TRBJ2-7; TRBD1 agrees at 9 bases. Germline values: CDR1 KGHSH, CDR2 LQKENI. This CDR3 comprises 15 residues. Losses at the gene ends were 0 bases for V and 1 base for J; bases not matched to a gene: 1. The CDR3 is CASSPPGQGSYEQYF. The CDR3 nucleotides are TGTGCCAGCTCACCACCGGGACAGGGTTCCTACGAGCAGTACTTC.

This sequence joins TRBV27 and TRBJ1-4; D unclear. The CDR3 contains 15 residues. V gave up 7 bases and J gave up 0 bases, with 12 bases separating them. CDR1 and CDR2 (germline): MNHEY, SMNVEV (reference sequence). CDR3: CASKYSSATNEKLFF. CDR3 nucleotide sequence: TGTGCCAGCAAGTACAGTTCTGCAACTAATGAAAAACTGTTTTTT.

The chain has TRBV12-5 and TRBJ2-2, with 10 nucleotides matching TRBD2. The CDR3 sequence is 15 residues long. CDR1 is LGHNT and CDR2 is FRNRAP in the germline V gene. CDR3 DNA sequence: TGTGCGATACAGGGACTAGCGACGAACACCGGGGAGCTGTTTTTT. Its translation: CAIQGLATNTGELFF.

The CDR3, as DNA: TGTGCCTGGAGCGACAGGGGCAGCTACGAGCAGTACTTC. This codes for CAWSDRGSYEQYF. The genes are TRBV30 and TRBJ2-7; 8 positions match TRBD1. The CDR3 is 13 amino acids. With V trimmed by 3 bases and J by 3 bases, 4 bases remained unmatched. From germline, CDR1 is GTSNPN and CDR2 SVGIG (reference sequence).

The chain links TRBV5-1 to TRBJ2-2; 7 positions match TRBD2. V was clipped by 1 base and J by 4 bases; unmatched bases: 1. This CDR3 has 14 amino acids. CDR1 and CDR2 (germline): SGHRS, YFSETQ. The CDR3 loop is CASSLRTSTGELFF. CDR3 DNA: TGCGCCAGCAGCTTGAGGACTAGCACCGGGGAGCTGTTTTTT. Drawing the rest from reference TRBV5-1 and TRBJ2-2, the complete variable domain is KAGVTQTPRYLIKTRGQQVTLSCSPISGHRSVSWYQQTPGQGLQFLFEYFSETQRNKGNFPGRFSGRQFSNSRSEMNVSTLELGDSALYLCASSLRTSTGELFFGEGSRLTVL.

The V gene is TRBV4-1, the J gene TRBJ2-7, with TRBD2 as a possible D gene (6 bases). CDR3 length: 15 amino acids. Deletions cut 3 bases from V and 0 bases from J, with 12 bases between. CDR1 is MGHRA and CDR2 is YSYEKL in the germline V gene. CDR3 nucleotide sequence: TGCGCCAGCAGCCAGGAAGGACTAAGCTCCTACGAGCAGTACTTC. Residues: CASSQEGLSSYEQYF.

V usage is TRBV9 and J usage is TRBJ1-3, with D perhaps matching TRBD1 (5 bases). Germline lookup yields CDR1 SGDLS and CDR2 YYNGEE. This CDR3 contains 16 residues. Trimming removed 4 bases from V and 8 bases from J, with 22 bases in between. CDR3 DNA sequence: TGTGCCAGCAGCTACGACAGAGGGGCTAGCGGTCACACCATATATTTT. Protein: CASSYDRGASGHTIYF.

This chain links TRBV5-8 with TRBJ2-1; possibly TRBD1 for D (5 bases). Trimming pared 5 bases from V and 8 bases from J, leaving 14 bases between. This CDR3 contains 13 residues. Germline CDR1 SGHTS, CDR2 YDEGEE. CDR3 bases: TGTGCCAGCAGAATAAGGGGTGTGGATGAGCAGTTCTTC. Its translation is CASRIRGVDEQFF.

The V and J genes are TRBV28 and TRBJ1-5; 8 nucleotides line up with TRBD1. The CDR3 contains 16 residues. Germline V gives CDR1 MDHEN, CDR2 SYDVKM. With 5 bases clipped from V and 2 bases from J, the junction kept 8 bases outside the gene matches. The CDR3 sequence is CASSPSGQGGNQPQHF. CDR3 sequence (DNA): TGTGCCAGCAGTCCCTCAGGACAGGGTGGCAATCAGCCCCAGCATTTT.

This sequence joins TRBV28 and TRBJ2-1; D call uncertain. CDR1 is MDHEN and CDR2 is SYDVKM in the germline V gene. The CDR3 spans 15 residues. The V end was cut by 6 bases, the J end by 0 bases, with 12 bases between. The CDR3 DNA is TGTGCCAGCAGCACCCCAGAGGACTCCTACAATGAGCAGTTCTTC. Amino acids: CASSTPEDSYNEQFF.

The chain links TRBV7-6 to TRBJ1-4; D remains unclear. V was pared by 1 base and J by 7 bases, with 7 bases between. Germline V gene lookup returns CDR1 SGHVS and CDR2 FNYEAQ. The CDR3 spans 13 residues. CDR3 coding DNA: TGTGCCAGCAGCTTAGTGAGACTTGAAAAACTGTTTTTT. It specifies CASSLVRLEKLFF.

The chain joins TRBV6-5 to TRBJ2-1; 11 bases agree with TRBD2. Germline CDR1 MNHEY, CDR2 SVGAGI. The CDR3 consists of 14 residues. With 6 bases clipped from V and 10 bases from J, the junction kept 8 bases outside the gene matches. The CDR3 region has the DNA TGTGCCAGCAGAAAACCGGGACTAGCGGCCGAGCAGTTCTTC. This codes for CASRKPGLAAEQFF.

The chain couples TRBV30 to TRBJ1-4; D perhaps matches TRBD1 (5 bases). The CDR3 consists of 12 residues. V shed 3 bases and J shed 7 bases, with 9 bases lying between them. Germline-derived CDR1 and CDR2 are GTSNPN and SVGIG (reference sequence). CDR3: CAWSQGFEKLFF. In nucleotides, the CDR3 is TGTGCCTGGAGCCAGGGCTTTGAAAAACTGTTTTTT.